This T cell receptor beta chain was identified during a study of PD-L1 blockade in urothelial cancer. Study background: Male patients with bladder-origin urothelial cancer numbered about 85% of the roughly 29. Patients had been given 0 to 3 earlier chemotherapy regimens. Counts from blood samples showed a median of 141,255 T cells.

For this clone: Its cognate antigen is unknown.

Time point of the sample: peripheral blood 6 weeks after treatment start. The CDR3 is 14 amino acids. Trimming left V 7 bases short and J 0 bases short, with 13 bases between. Germline-derived CDR1 and CDR2 are MNHNS and SASEGT. Study outcomes and limitations: Below-median blood TCR clonality before treatment forecast better survival.

TCRdb keeps only in-frame clones here, not all; method: immunoSEQ multiplex PCR. Here the sample spans 50,000 to 55,000 clones, about 88% being singletons. Sequences were derived from PBMCs, sampled around atezolizumab (anti-PD-L1) treatment. The sequence derives from a man aged 55 to 70 with urothelial cancer. V gene TRBV6-1 combines with J gene TRBJ2-7; D is perhaps TRBD1 (6 bases). The CDR3, as DNA: TGTGCCAGCAACCCGACAGGTGCCTCCTACGAGCAGTACTTC. This translates into CASNPTGASYEQYF.